This TCR beta chain was observed in a study of response to subunit inactivated influenza vaccine. Study outcomes and limitations: With each seasonal influenza vaccination, the authors suggested, few new T cells are recruited.

Trimming removed 6 bases at V and 3 bases at J, with 12 bases between. The CDR3 has 13 residues. Germline CDR1 and CDR2: SGHRS and YFSETQ. On this clonotype: What it recognizes is unknown.

Each CDR3 protein is one row after TCRdb ran MiXCR on the RT-PCR reads. The repertoire has 540,000 or so distinct CDR3 sequences, 10% to 15% of them found once; the top ten carry around 13%. Sequences were derived from PBMCs from blood, sampled more than 35 days after vaccination. The sequence came from a man in his fifties who received an inactivated influenza vaccine. The rearrangement uses TRBV5-1 and TRBJ1-2, with D tentatively TRBD1 (5 bases). The CDR3 here is CASTGGPDYGYTF. CDR3 DNA sequence: TGCGCCAGCACGGGGGGACCAGACTATGGCTACACCTTC.